The 30 T cell receptor beta chains below were found in one sample sequenced in a study of T-cell memory formation after mild COVID-19. TCRdb reanalysed the 5' RACE reads using MiXCR and keeps one entry per CDR3 protein. Of about 180,000 distinct CDR3 sequences detected, 16% appear once; the ten largest clones hold more than 2%. The sample comprised PBMCs or a T cell subset sorted from them (not recorded which). The receptors originated from an adult woman who had mild COVID-19 (a few samples of this study predate the infection). Cell type and time point are not known.

This clonotype was counted only a few times. This rearrangement joins TRBV10-3 to TRBJ2-1, with D maybe TRBD2 (6 bases). The V gene's germline CDR1 is ENHRY and CDR2 SYGVKD. This CDR3 is built from 15 residues. V was trimmed by 10 bases and J by 1 base, leaving 17 bases between them. The CDR3 spells CATNLGGLSYNEQFF. DNA for the CDR3: TGTGCCACGAACCTCGGGGGTCTATCCTACAATGAGCAGTTCTTC.

The chain combines TRBV18 with TRBJ1-1; D is uncertain. This CDR3 contains 13 residues. Germline V gives CDR1 KGHSH, CDR2 LQKENI. Between the trimmed V and J ends, which lost 3 bases and 4 bases, there was a span of 9 bases. The CDR3, as DNA: TGTGCCAGCTCACCTCGCGGCGGCACTGAAGCTTTCTTT. This sequence encodes CASSPRGGTEAFF. Full variable domain (missing parts from reference TRBV18 and TRBJ1-1): NAGVMQNPRHLVRRRGQEARLRCSPMKGHSHVYWYRQLPEEGLKFMVYLQKENIIDESGMPKERFSAEFPKEGPSILRIQQVVRGDSAAYFCASSPRGGTEAFFGQGTRLTVV.

This clonotype was seen ten or more times. The V call is TRBV5-1, the J call TRBJ2-2, with 12 bases matching TRBD2. The J segment lost 7 bases and the V segment lost 3 bases, leaving 4 bases of the junction unmatched. The CDR3 loop spans 15 amino acids. Looked up from germline, CDR1 is SGHRS and CDR2 is YFSETQ. This CDR3 reads CASSSTSGGLGELFF. CDR3 DNA sequence: TGCGCCAGCAGCTCGACTAGCGGGGGTCTCGGGGAGCTGTTTTTT.

The V call is TRBV10-3, the J call TRBJ1-5; a possible D gene is TRBD1 (5 bases). V lost 2 bases, J lost 1 base, and 15 bases lay in between. This CDR3 contains 17 residues. Germline CDR1 reads ENHRY; CDR2 reads SYGVKD. Here the CDR3 DNA reads TGTGCCATCAGTGAGGGTCAGGGAGAGGGCAGCAATCAGCCCCAGCATTTT. Translation: CAISEGQGEGSNQPQHF.

The V call is TRBV9, the J call TRBJ1-6; 7 bases match TRBD1. V was pared by 3 bases and J by 7 bases, with 13 bases of the junction left unmatched. Per the germline V gene, CDR1 is SGDLS and CDR2 is YYNGEE. This CDR3 is built from 17 residues. Here the CDR3 DNA reads TGTGCCAGCAGCGCCGGGGGGGCGGGACAGAAAAATTCACCCCTCCACTTT. Protein: CASSAGGAGQKNSPLHF.

This clonotype was picked up a small number of times. V gene TRBV9 combines with J gene TRBJ2-5; TRBD1 aligns across 7 bases. The ends lost 0 bases at V and 4 bases at J; junction bases unmatched: 12. Germline V gene data show CDR1 as SGDLS and CDR2 as YYNGEE. The CDR3 is 17 amino acids. CDR3 DNA sequence: TGTGCCAGCAGCGTAGCTACGTGGGGAAACAGGGGAGAGACCCAGTACTTC. Amino acid sequence: CASSVATWGNRGETQYF.

The chain joins TRBV5-1 to TRBJ2-7; a possible D gene is TRBD1 (7 bases). The CDR3 covers 15 residues. Germline loops: CDR1 SGHRS, CDR2 YFSETQ. V lost 0 bases and J lost 6, with 16 bases in between. The DNA for the CDR3 is TGCGCCAGCAGCTTGGCCGACAGGGACTTGGGCGAGCAGTACTTC. Translated: CASSLADRDLGEQYF.

The J gene is TRBJ1-2, the V gene TRBV12-3 or TRBV12-4; a weak D match, TRBD1 (5 bases). CDR3 size: 13 residues. The ends were cut back, 2 bases at V and 4 bases at J, with 8 bases in the middle. The CDR3 protein is CASSLSRAYGYTF. The CDR3, as DNA: TGTGCCAGCAGTTTATCCAGGGCCTATGGCTACACCTTC.

CDR3 region: CASSSDGGPAYGYTF. The CDR3 DNA sequence: TGTGCCAGCAGCTCGGACGGAGGTCCGGCCTATGGCTACACCTTC. The chain joins TRBV7-2 to TRBJ1-2; no firm D call. The CDR3 extends over 15 amino acids. V lost 4 bases and J 4 bases, leaving 16 bases between the germline ends. The germline CDR1 and CDR2 sequences are SGHTA and FQGNSA.

This clonotype has a handful of counts. J is TRBJ2-5 and V is TRBV24-1, with 9 bases aligning to TRBD1. The CDR3 runs to 15 residues. From germline, CDR1 is KGHDR and CDR2 SFDVKD. Trimming cost V 3 bases and J 4 bases; bases outside gene matches: 5. As DNA, the CDR3 is TGTGCCACCAGTGATGGGGGACAGGGTGCAGAGACCCAGTACTTC. Translated, it gives CATSDGGQGAETQYF.

V is TRBV7-9 and J is TRBJ2-7; D is possibly TRBD1 (5 bases). The V end lost 5 bases, the J end lost 12 bases, and 20 bases lay between the germline ends. The CDR3 length is 13 residues. Germline V CDR1 and CDR2: SEHNR, FQNEAQ (reference sequence). The CDR3 sequence: CASSDDRGTGAYF. CDR3 nucleotide sequence: TGTGCCAGCAGCGACGATAGGGGAACAGGCGCGTACTTC.

This clonotype was counted a few times. The V gene is TRBV12-3 or TRBV12-4, the J gene TRBJ2-7; TRBD1 might be the D (5 bases). The CDR3 loop spans 16 amino acids. V shed 5 bases and J shed 5 bases, with 22 bases lying between them. The CDR3 nucleotides are TGTGCCAGCAGTCAGAGGACATCGGTGAGGCTCGACGAGCAGTACTTC. It yields the protein CASSQRTSVRLDEQYF.

This clonotype turned up a few times. V gene TRBV7-2 combines with J gene TRBJ1-2; D gene unclear. Between the trimmed V and J ends, which lost 1 base and 8 bases, there was a span of 20 bases. This CDR3 has 16 residues. Germline V gives CDR1 SGHTA, CDR2 FQGNSA. The CDR3 region is CASSLGARLPREGYTF. In DNA form, the CDR3 reads TGTGCCAGCAGCTTAGGCGCGCGACTGCCCCGGGAGGGCTACACCTTC.

The chain has TRBV24-1 and TRBJ2-6, with TRBD1 as a possible D gene (6 bases). Looked up from germline, CDR1 is KGHDR and CDR2 is SFDVKD. There are 16 residues in the CDR3. V dropped 0 bases and J dropped 4 bases, with 9 bases sitting between them. CDR3 in amino acids: CATSDLPGVGANVLTF. CDR3 DNA sequence: TGTGCCACCAGTGATTTGCCAGGGGTAGGGGCCAACGTCCTGACTTTC.

Regarding this clonotype: A much bigger clone sits one base away, suggesting this may be a read error. The rearrangement joins TRBV11-3 to TRBJ2-3, with D possibly being TRBD1 (6 bases). V lost 2 bases to trimming and J lost 1 base, with 10 bases between them. The CDR3 runs 15 residues. The germline V gene encodes CDR1 SGHNT and CDR2 YENEEA. The CDR3 nucleotides are TGTGCCAGCAGCTTAAGGGCAGGGGGCACAGATACGCAGTATTTT. Encoded protein: CASSLRAGGTDTQYF.

The chain is built from TRBV29-1 and TRBJ2-5, with D maybe TRBD2 (6 bases). CDR1 and CDR2 from the germline V gene are SQVTM and ANQGSEA. The CDR3 is made up of 13 amino acids. Trimming took off 6 bases at V and 3 bases at J, with 14 bases between the two ends. The CDR3 nucleotides are TGCAGCGTCCCTTTTCCGGGGGAAGAGACCCAGTACTTC. It yields the protein CSVPFPGEETQYF.

The chain uses TRBV14 and TRBJ1-1, with D unclear. Germline-derived CDR1 and CDR2 are SGHDN and FVKESK. This CDR3 contains 13 residues. Trimming pared 4 bases from V and 1 base from J, leaving 7 bases between. CDR3 bases: TGTGCCAGCAGCCTACTTCGGAACACTGAAGCTTTCTTT. Amino acid sequence: CASSLLRNTEAFF.

This clonotype was observed a handful of times. V and J are TRBV6-1 and TRBJ1-1; the D is unclear. V was clipped by 2 bases and J by 0 bases, with 4 bases between them. Germline assignment: CDR1 MNHNS and CDR2 SASEGT. The CDR3 loop spans 13 amino acids. The CDR3 region has the DNA TGTGCCAGCAGTGAATCTGTGAACACTGAAGCTTTCTTT. It codes for CASSESVNTEAFF.

This clonotype was seen a handful of times. The CDR3 protein is CASSRPDLGQGTSGSSSYNEQFF. DNA of the CDR3: TGTGCCAGCAGCCGACCCGACCTGGGACAGGGGACTAGCGGGAGCAGCTCCTACAATGAGCAGTTCTTC. The chain has TRBV7-2 and TRBJ2-1; 14 nucleotides match TRBD2. CDR1 SGHTA and CDR2 FQGNSA come from the germline V gene. The CDR3 contains 23 residues. The V and J ends lost 5 bases and 0 bases, in that order; junction bases with no gene match: 21.

The rearrangement uses TRBV10-3 and TRBJ1-3; unclear D gene. The ends were cut back, 6 bases at V and 0 bases at J, with 0 bases in the middle. The CDR3 is 11 amino acids. Germline-derived CDR1 and CDR2 are ENHRY and SYGVKD. CDR3 sequence: CAISSGNTIYF. The CDR3, as DNA: TGTGCCATCAGCTCTGGAAACACCATATATTTT.

This clonotype was counted between two and nine times. This chain uses TRBV7-2 with TRBJ2-7, with 11 bases fitting TRBD1. Germline lookup yields CDR1 SGHTA and CDR2 FQGNSA. With V trimmed by 6 bases and J by 5 bases, 12 bases remained unmatched. There are 16 residues in the CDR3. The CDR3 coding sequence is TGTGCCAGCAGGAGTCTATCCGGGACAGGGGGGAACGAGCAGTACTTC. Its protein is CASRSLSGTGGNEQYF. The full variable domain, in which reference TRBV7-2 and TRBJ2-7 provide the parts outside the CDR3, is GAGVSQSPSNKVTEKGKDVELRCDPISGHTALYWYRQSLGQGLEFLIYFQGNSAPDKSGLPSDRFSAERTGGSVSTLTIQRTQQEDSAVYLCASRSLSGTGGNEQYFGPGTRLTVT.

Here the CDR3 reads CASSMSNQPQHF. In DNA, the CDR3 is TGTGCCAGCTCGATGAGCAATCAGCCCCAGCATTTT. This chain joins TRBV11-2 and TRBJ1-5; the D is unclear. Germline CDR1 reads SGHAT; CDR2 reads FQNNGV. The CDR3 has 12 residues. Trimming shortened V by 8 bases and J by 1 base, and 6 bases separated the two germline ends.

This clonotype appeared many times. The chain employs TRBV5-1 and TRBJ2-3; D tentatively fits TRBD1 or TRBD2 (6 bases each). The CDR3 contains 16 residues. Germline V gives CDR1 SGHRS, CDR2 YFSETQ. The ends were cut back, 4 bases at V and 4 bases at J, with 19 bases in the middle. The chain's CDR3 is CASSNLGGGSADTQYF. CDR3 coding DNA: TGCGCCAGCAGCAACCTCGGAGGGGGGTCCGCAGATACGCAGTATTTT.

The chain couples TRBV7-3 to TRBJ2-7, with 9 positions matching TRBD2. The CDR3 has 18 amino acids. Trimming took 2 bases from V and 0 from J; bases not matched to a gene: 11. Per the germline V gene, CDR1 is SGHTA and CDR2 is FQGTGA. Written as DNA, the CDR3 is TGTGCCAGCAGCTTACGGACTAGCGAGAGAGAGGTCTCCTACGAGCAGTACTTC. Its protein product is CASSLRTSEREVSYEQYF.

Only a few counts were recorded for this clonotype. The genes are TRBV30 and TRBJ2-3; 7 bases fit TRBD1. This CDR3 comprises 14 residues. J lost 2 bases, V lost 3 bases, and 5 bases had no gene match. Looked up from germline, CDR1 is GTSNPN and CDR2 is SVGIG (reference sequence). The CDR3 loop reads CAWREGQFTDTQYF. Here the CDR3 DNA reads TGTGCCTGGAGAGAGGGACAGTTCACAGATACGCAGTATTTT.

The V call is TRBV24-1, the J call TRBJ2-1, with TRBD2 identical over 8 bases. V was clipped by 9 bases and J by 5 bases; unmatched bases: 5. CDR1 and CDR2 from the germline V gene are KGHDR and SFDVKD. The CDR3 loop spans 13 amino acids. The CDR3 sequence is CATQTSGHNEQFF. Written as DNA, the CDR3 is TGTGCCACCCAAACTAGCGGTCACAATGAGCAGTTCTTC.

The gene calls are TRBV3-1 and TRBJ1-3; tentative D call: TRBD1 (5 bases). CDR3 length equals 15 residues. V shed 8 bases and J shed 0 bases, with 14 bases lying between them. The germline V gene encodes CDR1 LGHDT and CDR2 YNNKEL (reference sequence). The CDR3 protein is CASGRAGHSGNTIYF. As DNA, the CDR3 is TGTGCCAGCGGGAGGGCAGGGCACTCTGGAAACACCATATATTTT.

This clonotype was counted a few times. V usage is TRBV21-1 and J usage is TRBJ2-5; the tabulated D call, TRBD2, remains unverified against the DNA. TRBV21-1 is given as a pseudogene. This CDR3 comprises 12 residues. CDR3 loop: CASRLGTYKGYF. Here the CDR3 DNA reads TGTGCCAGCAGGTTAGGGACTTACAAAGGTTACTTC.

The chain carries TRBV12-3 or TRBV12-4 and TRBJ2-5; no reliable D call. The CDR3 covers 12 residues. The V end was cut by 5 bases, the J end by 5 bases, with 9 bases between. The CDR3 bases are TGTGCCAGCAGTAAAGAAGGGGAGACCCAGTACTTC. This gives the protein CASSKEGETQYF.

In this sample, this clonotype turned up a few times. The chain links TRBV12-3 or TRBV12-4 to TRBJ2-3, with D uncertain. The CDR3 covers 17 residues. Deletions cut 1 base from V and 6 bases from J, with 20 bases between. The CDR3, as DNA: TGTGCCAGCAGTTTAGGTTTAAGGGCGTCGGCACGGGATACGCAGTATTTT. It encodes CASSLGLRASARDTQYF.